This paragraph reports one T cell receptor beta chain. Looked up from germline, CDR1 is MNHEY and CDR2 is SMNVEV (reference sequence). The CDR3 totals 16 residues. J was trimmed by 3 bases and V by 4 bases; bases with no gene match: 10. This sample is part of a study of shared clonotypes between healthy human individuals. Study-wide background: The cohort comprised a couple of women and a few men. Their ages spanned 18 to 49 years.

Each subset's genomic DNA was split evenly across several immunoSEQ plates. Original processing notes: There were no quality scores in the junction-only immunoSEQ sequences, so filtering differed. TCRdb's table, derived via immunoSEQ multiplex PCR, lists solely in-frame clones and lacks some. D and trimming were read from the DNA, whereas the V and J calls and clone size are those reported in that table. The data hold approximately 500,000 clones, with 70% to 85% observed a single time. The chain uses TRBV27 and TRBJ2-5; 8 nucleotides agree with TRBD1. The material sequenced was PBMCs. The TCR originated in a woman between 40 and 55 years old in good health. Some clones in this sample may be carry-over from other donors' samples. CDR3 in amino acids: CASSSLGQGEKETQYF. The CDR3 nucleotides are TGTGCCAGCAGTTCCCTCGGACAGGGAGAAAAAGAGACCCAGTACTTC.